The next 17 T cell receptor beta chains were all read from a single sample in a study of blood T cell repertoires in COVID-19. Libraries were prepared by immunoSEQ multiplex PCR; TCRdb keeps only in-frame clonotypes and omits some of them. Found here are some 180,000 clones, approximately 88% of them singletons; the top ten hold 6.5% to 8.5%. Sequencing used peripheral blood. These receptors were obtained from a woman between 40 and 55 years old with COVID-19, enrolled during active disease.

The chain joins TRBV4-1 to TRBJ1-5, with D tentatively TRBD1 (6 bases). The CDR3 is made up of 14 amino acids. CDR1 MGHRA and CDR2 YSYEKL come from the germline V gene. Deletions cut 2 bases from V and 6 bases from J, with 11 bases between. The CDR3 is CASSQTGTGQPQHF. As DNA, the CDR3 is TGCGCCAGCAGCCAAACAGGGACGGGTCAGCCCCAGCATTTT.

CDR3 protein: CSTGNNEQFF. The CDR3 DNA reads as TGCAGCACAGGGAACAATGAGCAGTTCTTC. The V and J genes are TRBV20-1 and TRBJ2-1, with D maybe TRBD1 (6 bases). The CDR3 loop spans 10 amino acids. Germline V gene data show CDR1 as DFQATT and CDR2 as SNEGSKA (reference sequence).

The V and J genes are TRBV6-2 or TRBV6-3 and TRBJ2-3; D might be TRBD2 (6 bases). This CDR3 is 18 amino acids long. Germline V gene sequence: CDR1 MNHEY, CDR2 SVGEGT. V lost 2 bases to trimming and J lost 2 bases, with 20 bases between them. CDR3 coding DNA: TGTGCCAGCAGTTACAGTATACCGCGGGGACCTTTCACAGATACGCAGTATTTT. This sequence encodes CASSYSIPRGPFTDTQYF.

The chain links TRBV28 to TRBJ1-2; tentatively, D is TRBD1 (5 bases). Per the germline V gene, CDR1 is MDHEN and CDR2 is SYDVKM. The CDR3 spans 14 residues. V shed 5 bases and J shed 8 bases, with 18 bases lying between them. CDR3 sequence (DNA): TGTGCCAGCAGTCCTGGACACCCTGCGGGGGGCTACACCTTC. It yields the protein CASSPGHPAGGYTF.

The chain links TRBV7-9 to TRBJ2-2; 11 nucleotides align to TRBD2. The junction had 8 bases not matched to a gene; V was cut back by 5 bases and J by 0 bases. The CDR3 runs 18 residues. The germline gives CDR1 SEHNR, CDR2 FQNEAQ (reference sequence). The CDR3 DNA reads as TGTGCCAGCAGCCCAATATTGGGACTAGCGGCGAACACCGGGGAGCTGTTTTTT. It is translated as CASSPILGLAANTGELFF.

The chain joins TRBV5-4 to TRBJ2-7; 8 bases fit TRBD1. The germline V gene has CDR1 SGHNT and CDR2 YYREEE (reference sequence). The CDR3 spans 17 residues. The trim removed 0 bases at V and 3 bases at J, leaving 11 bases unmatched. The CDR3 coding sequence is TGTGCCAGCAGCTTGGCCCAGGGGGCCTCGAGTATCTACGAGCAGTACTTC. Translating gives CASSLAQGASSIYEQYF.

The chain employs TRBV5-6 and TRBJ1-1, with 11 bases fitting TRBD1. In germline, CDR1 is SGHDT, CDR2 YYEEEE. CDR3 length equals 16 residues. Losses at the gene ends were 5 bases for V and 5 bases for J; bases not matched to a gene: 11. This chain's CDR3 is CASRLGQGARGTEAFF. The CDR3 DNA follows: TGTGCCAGCAGATTAGGACAGGGGGCGCGGGGGACTGAAGCTTTCTTT.

The chain has TRBV5-1 and TRBJ2-3; 10 bases match TRBD2. Per germline, CDR1 SGHRS and CDR2 YFSETQ. The CDR3 totals 16 residues. J lost 4 bases, V lost 0 bases, and 5 bases had no gene match. The CDR3 here is CASSLVIAGGADTQYF. CDR3 in DNA: TGCGCCAGCAGCTTGGTAATAGCGGGGGGAGCAGATACGCAGTATTTT.

This clone has only one observation. This chain links TRBV6-5 with TRBJ1-2, with no clear D. This CDR3 is built from 13 residues. Germline lookup yields CDR1 MNHEY and CDR2 SVGAGI. The ends were cut back, 0 bases at V and 7 bases at J, with 9 bases in the middle. The CDR3 sequence: CASSYSALSGYTF. DNA for the CDR3: TGTGCCAGCAGTTACTCGGCTTTAAGTGGCTACACCTTC.

The rearrangement joins TRBV5-6 to TRBJ1-5; 12 bases agree with TRBD1. With V trimmed by 4 bases and J by 8 bases, 7 bases remained unmatched. This CDR3 is built from 15 residues. Germline loops: CDR1 SGHDT, CDR2 YYEEEE. The CDR3 sequence: CASSLGTGGAKPQHF. In DNA, the CDR3 is TGTGCCAGCAGCCTGGGGACAGGGGGCGCGAAGCCCCAGCATTTT.

The chain is built from TRBV12-3 or TRBV12-4 and TRBJ1-2; unclear D gene. V lost 6 bases and J 7 bases, leaving 15 bases between the germline ends. CDR3 length equals 13 residues. CDR3 in DNA: TGTGCCAGCAGCCTAGTCGTCAGTCCTGGCTACACCTTC. Translating gives CASSLVVSPGYTF.

The sample holds many counts of this clone. The genes are TRBV7-9 and TRBJ1-3, with 9 bases matching TRBD1. The CDR3 spans 17 residues. CDR1 is SEHNR, CDR2 FQNEAQ, per germline (reference sequence). The trim removed 2 bases at V and 1 base at J, leaving 6 bases unmatched. This chain's CDR3 is CASSLSGQGMSGNTIYF. Written as DNA, the CDR3 is TGTGCCAGCAGCTTATCGGGACAGGGAATGTCTGGAAACACCATATATTTT.

V is TRBV7-9 and J is TRBJ1-3; D might be TRBD1 (6 bases). V lost 5 bases and J 6 bases, leaving 11 bases between the germline ends. The CDR3 spans 13 residues. Per germline, CDR1 SEHNR and CDR2 FQNEAQ (reference sequence). DNA of the CDR3: TGTGCCAGCAGCCCCAGGACAGCAAACACCATATATTTT. Translating gives CASSPRTANTIYF.

The chain carries TRBV28 and TRBJ2-3, with 7 bases that match TRBD2. V shed 5 bases, J shed 5 bases, and the junction held 13 bases outside the gene matches. Germline lookup yields CDR1 MDHEN and CDR2 SYDVKM. This CDR3 has 16 residues. Here the CDR3 reads CASSPAGRVGGDTQYF. DNA of the CDR3: TGTGCCAGCAGTCCAGCGGGGAGGGTGGGGGGAGATACGCAGTATTTT.

CDR3 in amino acids: CASSTPWGTNEQYF. The CDR3 coding sequence is TGTGCCAGCAGCACCCCTTGGGGCACTAACGAGCAGTACTTC. The chain is built from TRBV7-2 and TRBJ2-7; TRBD1 is a possible D gene (5 bases). CDR3 size: 14 residues. Trimming took 5 bases from V and 5 from J, leaving 16 bases between them. Per germline, CDR1 SGHTA and CDR2 FQGNSA.

This clone was counted a single time. V gene TRBV28 combines with J gene TRBJ2-2; D unclear. The V and J ends lost 3 bases and 7 bases respectively, with 9 bases between them. The V gene's germline CDR1 is MDHEN and CDR2 SYDVKM. This CDR3 contains 13 residues. CDR3 region: CASSFPRVGELFF. The DNA for the CDR3 is TGTGCCAGCAGTTTTCCTAGAGTCGGGGAGCTGTTTTTT.

The CDR3 loop reads CASYGTGPHQETQYF. The CDR3 region has the DNA TGTGCCAGCTATGGGACAGGCCCTCATCAAGAGACCCAGTACTTC. This chain uses TRBV7-9 with TRBJ2-5, with 8 bases lining up with TRBD1. V shed 8 bases and J 2 bases; nucleotides not matched to a gene: 10. The CDR3 covers 15 residues. CDR1 and CDR2 (germline): SEHNR, FQNEAQ (reference sequence).